The T cell receptor (beta chain) described here comes from a study of beta chain features in type 1 diabetes. Study at large: All samples yielded some 100,000,000 examined sorted cells. Study-level results: TCRB rearrangement may or may not be influenced by HLA type; here this remained unresolved.

CD45RO/CCR7/CD25/CD127/CD95/CD27 sorting isolated CD4+ naive, central memory, regulatory and stem cell-like memory cells. Comments on this clone: As yet, its antigen is unknown.

Trimming cost V 3 bases and J 0 bases; bases outside gene matches: 7. The germline gives CDR1 MNHNS, CDR2 SASEGT. The CDR3 has 16 amino acids. Every bit of the isolated RNA underwent reverse transcription, so sequencing read expressed TCRB transcripts. Some clones are missing from TCRdb's copy, which holds only in-frame ones; the method was immunoSEQ multiplex PCR. Of fewer than 350,000 clones listed, approximately 8.1% were seen once; the top ten hold approximately 1%. The source of this sequence is a woman aged 18-29 years in good health. Input material: central memory CD4+ T cells from blood. The V and J genes are TRBV6-1 and TRBJ1-2; 7 bases map to TRBD1. This chain's CDR3 is CASSDGQARTNYGYTF. The CDR3 coding sequence is TGTGCCAGCAGTGACGGACAGGCGAGAACTAACTATGGCTACACCTTC.